This TCR beta chain came from a study of control samples from healthy donors and cancer patients. Repertoires were generated with immunoSEQ multiplex PCR, while TCRdb's copy carries only in-frame clones and drops some. The repertoire holds some 71,000 clones, with roughly nine tenths as singletons. CDR1 is MNHEY, CDR2 SVGAGI, per germline. The CDR3 is made up of 16 amino acids. V was clipped by 0 bases and J by 9 bases, with 15 bases between them. This clone was seen a single time. The V and J genes are TRBV6-5 and TRBJ1-6; a possible D gene is TRBD1 (5 bases). This TCR was sampled from a man in his 60s with lung cancer. The material sequenced was PBMCs. CDR3 nucleotides: TGTGCCAGCAGTTACTCGGGTAGGGGTGTGGGTTCACCCCTCCACTTT. It translates to CASSYSGRGVGSPLHF.